Below are 19 T cell receptor beta chains sequenced from a single sample in a study of blood T cell repertoires in COVID-19. Profiling relied on immunoSEQ multiplex PCR, and the TCRdb table lists in-frame clones only, not all of them. The sample holds 100,000 or so clones, under 90% seen once. Sequencing used peripheral blood. The origin of the receptors is a human donor in a cohort sampled during active COVID-19.

The chain combines TRBV2 with TRBJ2-5; 7 bases map to TRBD2. Looked up from germline, CDR1 is SNHLY and CDR2 is FYNNEI. J gave up 3 bases and V 7 bases, and 2 bases lay outside the gene matches. The CDR3 sequence is 12 residues long. CDR3 coding DNA: TGTGCCAGCAAGCGGGGTAAAGAGACCCAGTACTTC. It translates to CASKRGKETQYF.

This clone was seen only once. The rearrangement uses TRBV9 and TRBJ1-6; a weak D match, TRBD1 (5 bases). This CDR3 region has 14 residues. Germline V gene lookup returns CDR1 SGDLS and CDR2 YYNGEE. With 0 bases removed from V and 6 bases from J, the gap between germline ends came to 7 bases. The CDR3 spells CASSVGGSNSPLHF. CDR3 DNA: TGTGCCAGCAGCGTAGGGGGCAGTAATTCACCCCTCCACTTT.

This rearrangement joins TRBV5-1 to TRBJ2-6; 9 bases line up with TRBD1. V shed 3 bases, J shed 2 bases, and the junction held 3 bases outside the gene matches. Germline CDR1 is SGHRS and CDR2 is YFSETQ. The CDR3 runs 16 residues. CDR3 residues: CASSSRTGAGANVLTF. The CDR3 nucleotides read TGCGCCAGCAGCTCGCGGACAGGGGCTGGGGCCAACGTCCTGACTTTC.

The gene calls are TRBV9 and TRBJ1-5, with 7 bases lining up with TRBD1. Trimming at V came to 4 bases and at J to 0 bases, leaving 4 bases not matched to a gene. The CDR3 has 15 residues. Germline-derived CDR1 and CDR2 are SGDLS and YYNGEE. CDR3 region: CASSPGQLSNQPQHF. CDR3 sequence (DNA): TGTGCCAGCAGCCCGGGACAGCTTAGCAATCAGCCCCAGCATTTT.

V and J are TRBV4-2 and TRBJ2-7; D might be TRBD2 (7 bases). The germline V gene encodes CDR1 LGHNA and CDR2 YNFKEQ. The V end lost 0 bases, the J end lost 2 bases, and 14 bases lay between the germline ends. This CDR3 has 16 amino acids. CDR3 region: CASSQDLREGAYEQYF. The DNA for the CDR3 is TGTGCCAGCAGCCAAGATCTCAGGGAGGGGGCCTACGAGCAGTACTTC.

The chain joins TRBV6-2 or TRBV6-3 to TRBJ1-6; possible D gene TRBD1, 6 bases. V was trimmed by 4 bases and J by 14 bases, leaving 21 bases between them. The CDR3 sequence is 15 residues long. The germline gives CDR1 MNHEY, CDR2 SVGEGT. The chain's CDR3 is CASSLAGTRSRALHF. The CDR3 DNA reads TGTGCCAGCAGTTTAGCCGGGACAAGGTCTCGAGCCCTCCACTTT.

This clone was detected a few times. The rearrangement links TRBV6-6 to TRBJ2-7, with a tentative D call TRBD2 (5 bases). Germline V gives CDR1 MNHNY, CDR2 SVGAGI (reference sequence). The CDR3 length is 13 residues. With 7 bases removed from V and 7 bases from J, the gap between germline ends came to 17 bases. The CDR3 coding sequence is TGTGCCAGCACTAAAGCGAGGGAGCGGGAGCAGTACTTC. The encoded protein is CASTKAREREQYF.

The genes are TRBV4-1 and TRBJ2-3, with D possibly matching TRBD2 (5 bases). V gave up 4 bases and J gave up 0 bases, with 23 bases separating them. Germline CDR1 is MGHRA and CDR2 is YSYEKL. The CDR3 consists of 19 residues. The CDR3 is CASSRHRGPSLTSTDTQYF. The DNA of the CDR3 is TGCGCCAGCAGCCGCCATAGAGGCCCTAGCCTTACTAGCACAGATACGCAGTATTTT.

The chain recombines TRBV3-1 (or the pseudogene TRBV3-2) with TRBJ1-4, with D unresolved. CDR3 length: 15 residues. Per the germline V gene, CDR1 is LGHDT and CDR2 is YNNKEL (reference sequence). V was trimmed by 2 bases and J by 5 bases, leaving 12 bases between them. CDR3 region: CASSQWGESNEKLFF. As DNA, the CDR3 is TGTGCCAGCAGCCAATGGGGAGAAAGCAATGAAAAACTGTTTTTT.

This clone occurred once. The chain employs TRBV6-5 and TRBJ1-3; unclear D gene. CDR3 size: 13 residues. CDR1 and CDR2 from the germline V gene are MNHEY and SVGAGI. V was trimmed by 6 bases and J by 2 bases, leaving 8 bases between them. CDR3 sequence (DNA): TGTGCCAGCAGGCGGGAGGCTGGAAACACCATATATTTT. Residues: CASRREAGNTIYF.

The V gene is TRBV7-9, the J gene TRBJ2-7; the match to TRBD1 covers 9 bases. Per germline, CDR1 SEHNR and CDR2 FQNEAQ (reference sequence). This CDR3 has 15 residues. V lost 1 base to trimming and J lost 5 bases; unmatched junction nucleotides: 6. The CDR3 here is CASSLEGDREDEQYF. CDR3 in DNA: TGTGCCAGCAGCTTAGAGGGGGACAGGGAGGACGAGCAGTACTTC. The complete variable domain, with remaining parts taken from reference TRBV7-9 and TRBJ2-7, reads DTGVSQNPRHKITKRGQNVTFRCDPISEHNRLYWYRQTLGQGPEFLTYFQNEAQLEKSRLLSDRFSAERPKGSFSTLEIQRTEQGDSAMYLCASSLEGDREDEQYFGPGTRLTVT.

The rearrangement links TRBV5-1 to TRBJ2-7, with 12 bases fitting TRBD2. Germline assignment: CDR1 SGHRS and CDR2 YFSETQ. Trimming cost V 0 bases and J 6 bases; bases outside gene matches: 4. The CDR3 sequence is 15 residues long. This CDR3 reads CASSLGLAGESEQYF. CDR3 DNA sequence: TGCGCCAGCAGCTTGGGACTAGCGGGAGAAAGCGAGCAGTACTTC.

A remark on this clone: The junction departs from the called germline gene at one end, perhaps through a read error. J is TRBJ2-1 and V is TRBV18; 9 positions match TRBD1. The CDR3 extends over 13 amino acids. Germline V gives CDR1 KGHSH, CDR2 LQKENI. CDR3 nucleotide sequence: TGTGCCAGCTCACCAGGTTTCCGGGACAGGGTGATCTTC. Translating gives CASSPGFRDRVIF. The full variable domain, rest sourced from reference TRBV18 and TRBJ2-1, is NAGVMQNPRHLVRRRGQEARLRCSPMKGHSHVYWYRQLPEEGLKFMVYLQKENIIDESGMPKERFSAEFPKEGPSILRIQQVVRGDSAAYFCASSPGFRDRVIFGPGTRLTVL.

J is TRBJ2-4 and V is TRBV5-3; D possibly corresponds to TRBD2 (6 bases). TRBV5-3 is identified as an open reading frame with a role that is uncertain. This CDR3 comprises 13 residues. Between the trimmed V and J ends, which lost 3 bases and 7 bases, there was a span of 11 bases. CDR3 in DNA: TGTGCCAGAAGCTGGGGGGAGTGGAACATTCAGTACTTC. Its protein is CARSWGEWNIQYF.

This sequence joins TRBV13 and TRBJ2-6, with D possibly matching TRBD2 (6 bases). The germline gives CDR1 PRHDT, CDR2 FYEKMQ (reference sequence). V was cut by 8 bases and J by 1 base, with 15 bases left in between. The CDR3 runs 16 residues. This CDR3 is CASLGGAPSGANVLTF. The CDR3 nucleotides read TGTGCCAGCCTGGGAGGAGCACCATCTGGGGCCAACGTCCTGACTTTC.

The chain employs TRBV5-8 and TRBJ2-7; 7 bases align to TRBD1. With 1 base clipped from V and 7 bases from J, the junction kept 8 bases outside the gene matches. Germline CDR1 is SGHTS and CDR2 is YDEGEE. This CDR3 has 14 residues. The CDR3 loop is CASSLPTGVGEQYF. Written as DNA, the CDR3 is TGTGCCAGCAGCTTGCCAACAGGGGTGGGAGAGCAGTACTTC.

V is TRBV3-1 (or the pseudogene TRBV3-2) and J is TRBJ1-1; D call uncertain. V shed 5 bases and J shed 7 bases, with 11 bases lying between them. The CDR3 is 12 residues long. Per germline, CDR1 LGHDT and CDR2 YNNKEL (reference sequence). The CDR3 here is CASSTLSGEAFF. The DNA of the CDR3 is TGTGCCAGCAGCACACTCTCGGGTGAAGCTTTCTTT.

This clone was found a few times. J is TRBJ1-1 and V is TRBV25-1; 9 bases agree with TRBD1. J gave up 4 bases and V 9 bases, and 15 bases lay outside the gene matches. Germline values: CDR1 MGHDK, CDR2 SYGVNS. CDR3 length equals 16 residues. This chain's CDR3 is CASAAWDRVLRTEAFF. CDR3 sequence (DNA): TGTGCCAGTGCTGCTTGGGACAGGGTTCTTCGCACTGAAGCTTTCTTT.

The rearrangement links TRBV18 to TRBJ1-6; D gene ambiguous. Germline V CDR1 and CDR2: KGHSH, LQKENI. CDR3 length equals 13 residues. Trimming pared 6 bases from V and 5 bases from J, leaving 8 bases between. CDR3 amino acids: CASSRGNNSPLHF. DNA for the CDR3: TGTGCCAGCTCTCGAGGGAATAATTCACCCCTCCACTTT.